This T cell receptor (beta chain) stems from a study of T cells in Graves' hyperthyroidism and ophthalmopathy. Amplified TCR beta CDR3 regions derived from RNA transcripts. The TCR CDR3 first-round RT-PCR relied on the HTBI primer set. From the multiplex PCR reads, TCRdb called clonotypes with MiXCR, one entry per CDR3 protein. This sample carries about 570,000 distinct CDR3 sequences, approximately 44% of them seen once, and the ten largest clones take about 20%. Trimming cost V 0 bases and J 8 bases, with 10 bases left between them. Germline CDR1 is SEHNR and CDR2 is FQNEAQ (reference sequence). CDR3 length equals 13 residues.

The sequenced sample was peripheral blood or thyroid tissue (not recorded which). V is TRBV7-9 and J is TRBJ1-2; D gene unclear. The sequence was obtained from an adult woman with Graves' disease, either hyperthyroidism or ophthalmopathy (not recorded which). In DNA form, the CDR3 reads TGTGCCAGCAGCTTAGCTATAGGGATGGGCTACACCTTC. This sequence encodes CASSLAIGMGYTF.